These 7 T cell receptor beta chains originate from one sample sequenced in a study of control samples from healthy donors and cancer patients. The assay was immunoSEQ multiplex PCR, and TCRdb's table has in-frame clones only and misses some. In the table there are over 85,000 clones, 88% of which are singletons. The sequenced sample consisted of PBMCs. These receptors were obtained from a woman aged 55-70 years with lung cancer.

The genes are TRBV12-3 or TRBV12-4 and TRBJ1-5, with no clear D. The ends were cut back, 3 bases at V and 4 bases at J, with 7 bases in the middle. The CDR3 spans 13 residues. The CDR3 loop is CASSLHFNQPQHF. The CDR3, as DNA: TGTGCCAGCAGTTTGCACTTTAATCAGCCCCAGCATTTT.

This clone was detected only once. The J gene is TRBJ2-2, the V gene TRBV9; D unclear. Germline values: CDR1 SGDLS, CDR2 YYNGEE. The CDR3 has 16 amino acids. V lost 0 bases to trimming and J lost 5 bases, with 14 bases between them. CDR3 in amino acids: CASSVAGRVETGELFF. In DNA form, the CDR3 reads TGTGCCAGCAGCGTAGCAGGAAGGGTGGAGACCGGGGAGCTGTTTTTT.

The chain couples TRBV14 to TRBJ1-2; TRBD1 is a possible D gene (5 bases). This CDR3 comprises 12 residues. Germline V gene lookup returns CDR1 SGHDN and CDR2 FVKESK. V lost 4 bases, J lost 11 bases, and 14 bases lay in between. The CDR3 coding sequence is TGTGCCAGCAGCCCCTCGGGGGTCGGGTACACCTTC. The encoded protein is CASSPSGVGYTF. The full variable domain, with the rest looked up from reference TRBV14 and TRBJ1-2, is EAGVTQFPSHSVIEKGQTVTLRCDPISGHDNLYWYRRVMGKEIKFLLHFVKESKQDESGMPNNRFLAERTGGTYSTLKVQPAELEDSGVYFCASSPSGVGYTFGSGTRLTVV.

This rearrangement joins TRBV27 to TRBJ2-6, with 7 nucleotides matching TRBD2. CDR1 is MNHEY, CDR2 SMNVEV, per germline (reference sequence). The CDR3 loop spans 17 amino acids. Unmatched junction bases numbered 6, after V lost 2 bases and J lost 2 bases. The CDR3 region is CASSLSAREAGANVLTF. The DNA of the CDR3 is TGTGCCAGCAGTTTAAGTGCCCGGGAGGCTGGGGCCAACGTCCTGACTTTC.

This clone was counted once. V and J are TRBV30 and TRBJ1-5, with TRBD1 identical over 8 bases. The CDR3 sequence is 13 residues long. V gave up 3 bases and J gave up 5 bases; unmatched junction bases: 3. Germline V gives CDR1 GTSNPN, CDR2 SVGIG (reference sequence). The CDR3 spells CAWRGQEYQPQHF. Here the CDR3 DNA reads TGTGCCTGGAGGGGACAGGAGTATCAGCCCCAGCATTTT.

The chain links TRBV7-2 to TRBJ2-3, with D perhaps matching TRBD2 (6 bases). The CDR3 loop spans 12 amino acids. Germline CDR1 SGHTA, CDR2 FQGNSA. V dropped 2 bases and J dropped 10 bases, with 10 bases sitting between them. The CDR3 loop is CASSLYGTSQYF. CDR3 DNA: TGTGCCAGCAGCTTATACGGGACTTCGCAGTATTTT.

The gene calls are TRBV19 and TRBJ1-1; 11 bases are shared with TRBD1. Germline lookup yields CDR1 LNHDA and CDR2 SQIVND (reference sequence). V lost 4 bases and J lost 2; bases outside the gene matches: 6. The CDR3 totals 16 residues. CDR3 loop: CASSKGQGGINTEAFF. CDR3 in DNA: TGTGCCAGTAGTAAGGGACAGGGGGGGATTAACACTGAAGCTTTCTTT. The full variable domain, with the rest looked up from reference TRBV19 and TRBJ1-1, is DGGITQSPKYLFRKEGQNVTLSCEQNLNHDAMYWYRQDPGQGLRLIYYSQIVNDFQKGDIAEGYSVSREKKESFPLTVTSAQKNPTAFYLCASSKGQGGINTEAFFGQGTRLTVV.